Below, 21 T cell receptor beta chains from the same sample are listed, as sequenced in a study of T cells in women clearing cervical HPV infection. The repertoire was sequenced with immunoSEQ multiplex PCR; TCRdb's copy has only in-frame clones and lacks some. The clone table shows 15,000 to 20,000 clones, with the ten largest holding around 16%. The sample comprised blood buffy coat. The receptor source for this set is a woman between 18 and 70 years old with a cervical HPV16 infection that either progressed to CIN3+ or cleared (not recorded which).

With regard to this clone: The missing CDR3 end, 3 residues past where the read stops, is filled in from the germline J gene. V usage is TRBV6-1 and J usage is TRBJ2-5; 9 nucleotides agree with TRBD1. V lost 4 bases, J lost 0 bases, and 3 bases stayed unmatched. CDR1 and CDR2 from the germline V gene are MNHNS and SASEGT. The CDR3 extends over 15 amino acids. The CDR3 bases that were read are TGTGCCAGCAGTGGGGGACAGGGCCACCAAGAGACC. Translated, it gives CASSGGQGHQET. The whole CDR3 protein reads CASSGGQGHQETQYF.

The CDR3 loop is CASSFSRGGFSEQYF. The CDR3 DNA, read in part, is TGTGCCAGTAGTTTTTCAAGAGGTGGCTTTTCCGAG. The chain carries TRBV19 and TRBJ2-7; no definite D call. Read coverage stops 3 residues before the CDR3 terminus; the germline J gene supplies the remainder. Trimming took off 5 bases at V and 6 bases at J, with 20 bases between the two ends. The CDR3 runs 15 residues. Germline lookup yields CDR1 LNHDA and CDR2 SQIVND (reference sequence).

A note on this clone: The CDR3 goes on 3 residues after the read ends, and that part is filled in from the germline J gene. The chain carries TRBV11-2 and TRBJ2-3; D is uncertain. Trimming left V 4 bases short and J 5 bases short, with 4 bases between. The CDR3 spans 11 residues. The V gene's germline CDR1 is SGHAT and CDR2 FQNNGV. CDR3 amino acids: CASSSRDTQYF. CDR3 bases read: TGTGCCAGCAGCTCCCGAGATACG.

On this clone: The missing CDR3 end, 3 residues past where the read stops, is filled in from the germline J gene. V gene TRBV18 combines with J gene TRBJ2-7; 8 nucleotides line up with TRBD2. The CDR3 extends over 17 amino acids. J was trimmed by 1 base and V by 3 bases; bases with no gene match: 11. Germline V CDR1 and CDR2: KGHSH, LQKENI. CDR3 amino acids: CASSPYLGLAPSYEQYF. The sequenced CDR3 bases are TGTGCCAGCTCACCGTATCTCGGACTAGCCCCTTCCTACGAG. Full variable domain (missing parts from reference TRBV18 and TRBJ2-7): NAGVMQNPRHLVRRRGQEARLRCSPMKGHSHVYWYRQLPEEGLKFMVYLQKENIIDESGMPKERFSAEFPKEGPSILRIQQVVRGDSAAYFCASSPYLGLAPSYEQYFGPGTRLTVT.

Worth noting for this clone: The read finishes 3 residues shy of the CDR3 end, and the germline J gene is used to complete it. The chain joins TRBV12-3 or TRBV12-4 to TRBJ1-5, with TRBD1 matching 9 bases. Trimming cost V 9 bases and J 3 bases; bases outside gene matches: 9. The CDR3 sequence is 15 residues long. Partial CDR3 DNA: TGTGCCAGTAGGACAGGGGATTTCCCCAATCAGCCC. Its translation: CASRTGDFPNQP. The CDR3, in full, reads CASRTGDFPNQPQHF.

About this clone itself: The read finishes 3 residues shy of the CDR3 end, and the germline J gene is used to complete it. The chain employs TRBV7-6 and TRBJ2-1, with TRBD2 identical over 9 bases. After removal of 1 base from V and 4 bases from J, the junction contained 5 bases not matched to a gene. The CDR3 runs 16 residues. Germline V gene lookup returns CDR1 SGHVS and CDR2 FNYEAQ. The CDR3 loop is CASSLVTSGGYNEQFF. CDR3 bases read: TGTGCCAGCAGCTTAGTAACGAGCGGGGGGTACAATGAG.

About this clone itself: The CDR3 goes on 3 residues after the read ends, and that part is filled in from the germline J gene. The V call is TRBV20-1, the J call TRBJ1-2; possible D gene TRBD1, 5 bases. V was cut by 6 bases and J by 7 bases, with 15 bases left in between. This CDR3 region has 12 residues. Germline-derived CDR1 and CDR2 are DFQATT and SNEGSKA (reference sequence). CDR3 in amino acids: CSAKSGAFGYTF. The DNA read from the CDR3 is TGCAGTGCGAAAAGCGGGGCGTTTGGC.

In the case of this clone: Read sequence stops 3 residues before the CDR3 end, and the germline J gene provides the missing end. The gene calls are TRBV6-2 or TRBV6-3 and TRBJ2-3; 7 positions agree with TRBD1. Trimming removed 5 bases from V and 0 bases from J; junction bases left unmatched: 8. The CDR3 totals 16 residues. Per the germline V gene, CDR1 is MNHEY and CDR2 is SVGEGT. The chain's CDR3 is CASSPQGVFSTDTQYF. Incomplete CDR3 DNA: TGTGCCAGCAGTCCGCAGGGGGTGTTTAGCACAGATACG.

Notes on this clone: At one boundary the junction diverges from the germline segment, which might be a read error. The missing CDR3 end, 3 residues past where the read stops, is filled in from the germline J gene. The V gene is TRBV7-7, the J gene TRBJ2-4; possibly TRBD1 for D (6 bases). The CDR3 contains 14 residues. Germline V gene data show CDR1 as SSHAT and CDR2 as FNYEAQ (reference sequence). CDR3 protein: CASSQITGKAGQYF. Incomplete CDR3 DNA: TGTGCTAGCAGCCAAATAACAGGGAAGGCTGGT.

To note about this clone: The missing CDR3 end, 3 residues past where the read stops, is filled in from the germline J gene. The chain uses TRBV10-1 and TRBJ1-3; D unresolved. Germline V gene data show CDR1 as WNHNN and CDR2 as SYGVQD (reference sequence). Trimming removed 10 bases at V and 1 base at J, with 8 bases between. CDR3 size: 12 residues. CDR3 sequence: CATPRSGNTIYF. CDR3 bases read: TGCGCCACCCCCCGGTCTGGAAACACC.

As regards this clone: The read ends 3 residues early relative to the CDR3; the germline J gene fills the gap. V and J are TRBV19 and TRBJ1-1; perhaps TRBD1 as D (6 bases). CDR1 is LNHDA, CDR2 SQIVND, per germline (reference sequence). The CDR3 runs 12 residues. The covered CDR3 bases are TGTGCCAGTACCCCCAAGCAGGGGGAA. Its protein product is CASTPKQGE. The CDR3 in its entirety is CASTPKQGEAFF.

Details on this clone: Read sequence stops 3 residues before the CDR3 end, and the germline J gene provides the missing end. This chain joins TRBV11-2 and TRBJ2-2; D is undetermined. The germline V gene encodes CDR1 SGHAT and CDR2 FQNNGV. The CDR3 totals 15 residues. With 0 bases removed from V and 4 bases from J, the gap between germline ends came to 9 bases. The CDR3 bases that were read are TGTGCCAGCAGCTTAGATCGTGGCGGCACCGGGGAG. It encodes CASSLDRGGTGE. The whole CDR3 protein reads CASSLDRGGTGELFF.

Turning to this clone: Read sequence stops 3 residues before the CDR3 end, and the germline J gene provides the missing end. The chain combines TRBV19 with TRBJ2-1; D perhaps matches TRBD1 (5 bases). Trimming left V 3 bases short and J 4 bases short, with 10 bases between. The V gene's germline CDR1 is LNHDA and CDR2 SQIVND (reference sequence). The CDR3 is 14 residues long. This CDR3 is CASSMGRQYNEQFF. Partial CDR3 DNA: TGTGCCAGTAGTATGGGTCGACAGTACAATGAG. Drawing the rest from reference TRBV19 and TRBJ2-1, the complete variable domain is DGGITQSPKYLFRKEGQNVTLSCEQNLNHDAMYWYRQDPGQGLRLIYYSQIVNDFQKGDIAEGYSVSREKKESFPLTVTSAQKNPTAFYLCASSMGRQYNEQFFGPGTRLTVL.

In regard to this clone: The CDR3 end falls 3 residues outside the read, so it is completed with the germline J gene. The chain uses TRBV7-2 and TRBJ1-2; 8 bases fit TRBD1. The length of the CDR3 is 14 residues. J was trimmed by 3 bases and V by 5 bases; bases with no gene match: 5. CDR1 is SGHTA, CDR2 FQGNSA, per germline. CDR3 DNA (partial): TGTGCCAGCAGCCCTACAGGGGGGGACTATGGC. It encodes CASSPTGGDYG. The whole CDR3 is CASSPTGGDYGYTF. Full variable domain (remainder filled in from reference TRBV7-2 and TRBJ1-2): GAGVSQSPSNKVTEKGKDVELRCDPISGHTALYWYRQSLGQGLEFLIYFQGNSAPDKSGLPSDRFSAERTGGSVSTLTIQRTQQEDSAVYLCASSPTGGDYGYTFGSGTRLTVV.

Comment on this clone: The CDR3 extends 3 residues past the end of the read, so its final part is completed from the germline J gene. The rearrangement links TRBV6-1 to TRBJ2-3; the match to TRBD2 covers 8 bases. Germline CDR1 and CDR2: MNHNS and SASEGT. This CDR3 region has 16 residues. The J segment lost 2 bases and the V segment lost 0 bases, leaving 4 bases of the junction unmatched. CDR3 bases read: TGTGCCAGCAGTGAAGCCTTAGCGGGGACCACAGATACG. Its translation is CASSEALAGTTDT. The full CDR3 protein is CASSEALAGTTDTQYF.

Comments on this clone: The CDR3 extends 3 residues past the end of the read, so its final part is completed from the germline J gene. The chain combines TRBV2 with TRBJ2-4; 7 positions agree with TRBD2. The germline gives CDR1 SNHLY, CDR2 FYNNEI. V trimming: 1 base; J trimming: 6 bases; junction bases outside the gene matches: 0. This CDR3 contains 13 residues. The CDR3 DNA, read in part, is TGTGCCAGCAGTGAAGGGGGGGGAAACATT. Protein: CASSEGGGNI. The full CDR3 sequence reads CASSEGGGNIQYF.

About this clone itself: Read data end 3 residues before the CDR3 end; the end is taken from the germline J gene. The chain carries TRBV20-1 and TRBJ2-7; D is possibly TRBD2 (6 bases). Germline CDR1 is DFQATT and CDR2 is SNEGSKA (reference sequence). V was shortened by 5 bases and J by 5 bases, with 16 bases between the two germline ends. This CDR3 comprises 13 residues. The sequenced part of the CDR3 DNA is TGCAGTGCTGCCGCCCGGGGGTCTGACGAG. Its translation is CSAAARGSDE. The whole CDR3 protein is CSAAARGSDEQYF.

Worth noting for this clone: The read terminates 3 residues before the CDR3 end, so the remaining end is supplied by the germline J gene. The chain joins TRBV19 to TRBJ1-1; D ambiguous. Trimming cost V 2 bases and J 1 base, with 5 bases left between them. CDR1 is LNHDA, CDR2 SQIVND, per germline (reference sequence). The CDR3 extends over 13 amino acids. Incomplete CDR3 DNA: TGTGCCAGTAGTATAAGACAGAACACTGAA. It yields the protein CASSIRQNTE. The complete CDR3 reads CASSIRQNTEAFF.

A word on this clone: The read stops 3 residues short of the end of the CDR3; the missing end is completed from the germline J gene. The J gene is TRBJ1-2, the V gene TRBV30; 9 nucleotides agree with TRBD1. This CDR3 contains 15 residues. The germline V gene has CDR1 GTSNPN and CDR2 SVGIG (reference sequence). The DNA read from the CDR3 is TGTGCCTGGAGTACCTTCGGGACAGGGTCAAGCGAC. Its translation is CAWSTFGTGSSD. The CDR3 in its entirety is CAWSTFGTGSSDYTF.

Points on this clone: Coverage ceases 3 residues before the CDR3 finishes, and the germline J gene fills in the end. This sequence joins TRBV20-1 and TRBJ2-5, with D perhaps TRBD2 (6 bases). The CDR3 is 13 amino acids. The V end was cut by 3 bases, the J end by 1 base, with 9 bases between. CDR1 DFQATT and CDR2 SNEGSKA come from the germline V gene (reference sequence). CDR3 DNA (partial): TGCAGTGCTAGCAGGGACTCCCAAGAGACC. This encodes CSASRDSQET. The entire CDR3 is CSASRDSQETQYF.

Turning to this clone: The read stops 3 residues short of the end of the CDR3; the missing end is completed from the germline J gene. The chain couples TRBV4-1 to TRBJ2-7; 7 nucleotides match TRBD2. The CDR3 runs to 16 residues. Trimming removed 0 bases from V and 0 bases from J; junction bases left unmatched: 5. The V gene's germline CDR1 is MGHRA and CDR2 YSYEKL. The CDR3 is CASSQEMGGGSYEQYF. The covered CDR3 bases are TGCGCCAGCAGCCAAGAAATGGGGGGGGGCTCCTACGAG.